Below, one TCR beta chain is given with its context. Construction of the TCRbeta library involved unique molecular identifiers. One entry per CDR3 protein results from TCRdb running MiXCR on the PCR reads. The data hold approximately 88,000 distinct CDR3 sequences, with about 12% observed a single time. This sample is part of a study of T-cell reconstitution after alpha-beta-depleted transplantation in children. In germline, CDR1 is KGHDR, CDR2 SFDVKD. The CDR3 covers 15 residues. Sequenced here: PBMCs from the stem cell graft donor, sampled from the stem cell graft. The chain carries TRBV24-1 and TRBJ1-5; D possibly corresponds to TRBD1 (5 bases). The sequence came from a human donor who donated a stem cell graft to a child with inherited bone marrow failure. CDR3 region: CGASDPGTRNQPQHF. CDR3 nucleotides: TGTGGGGCCAGTGATCCCGGGACCCGGAATCAGCCCCAGCATTTT.